This T cell receptor beta chain was profiled in a study of control samples from healthy donors and cancer patients. The protocol was immunoSEQ multiplex PCR, while the TCRdb copy is restricted to in-frame clones and leaves out a portion. Here the sample spans around 200,000 clones, approximately 92% being singletons. The germline V and J ends were trimmed by 2 bases and 0 bases, with 11 bases remaining between them. Germline CDR1 MNHEY, CDR2 SMNVEV (reference sequence). The CDR3 sequence is 16 residues long. The chain recombines TRBV27 with TRBJ1-5; D unclear. This receptor was taken from a man aged 18 to 30 in good health. Sequencing was performed on blood. CDR3 loop: CASSLDGGHSNQPQHF. CDR3 sequence (DNA): TGTGCCAGCAGTTTAGACGGCGGCCATAGCAATCAGCCCCAGCATTTT.